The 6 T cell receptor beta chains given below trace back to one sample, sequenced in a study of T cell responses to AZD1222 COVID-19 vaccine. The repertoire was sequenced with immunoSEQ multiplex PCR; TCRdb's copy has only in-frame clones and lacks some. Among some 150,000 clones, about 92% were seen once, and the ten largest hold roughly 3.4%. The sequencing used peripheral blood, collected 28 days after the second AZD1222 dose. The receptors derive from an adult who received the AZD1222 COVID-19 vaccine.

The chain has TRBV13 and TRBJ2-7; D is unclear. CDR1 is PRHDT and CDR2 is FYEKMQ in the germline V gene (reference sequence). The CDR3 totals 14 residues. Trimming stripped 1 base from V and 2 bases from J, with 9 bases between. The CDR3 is CASSLVAGTYEQYF. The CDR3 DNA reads TGTGCCAGCAGCTTAGTGGCTGGAACCTACGAGCAGTACTTC.

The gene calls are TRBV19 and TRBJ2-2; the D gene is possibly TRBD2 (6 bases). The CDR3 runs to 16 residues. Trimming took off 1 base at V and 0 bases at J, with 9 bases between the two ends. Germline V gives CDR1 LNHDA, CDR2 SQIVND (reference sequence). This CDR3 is CASSIVGGANTGELFF. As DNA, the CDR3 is TGTGCCAGTAGTATAGTTGGAGGGGCGAACACCGGGGAGCTGTTTTTT.

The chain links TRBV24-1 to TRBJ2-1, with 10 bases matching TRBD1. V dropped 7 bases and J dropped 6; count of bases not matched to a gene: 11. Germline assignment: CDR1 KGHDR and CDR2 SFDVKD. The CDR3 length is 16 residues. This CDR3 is CATSKSGTGDFNEQFF. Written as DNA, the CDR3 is TGTGCCACCAGCAAAAGCGGGACAGGGGACTTCAATGAGCAGTTCTTC.

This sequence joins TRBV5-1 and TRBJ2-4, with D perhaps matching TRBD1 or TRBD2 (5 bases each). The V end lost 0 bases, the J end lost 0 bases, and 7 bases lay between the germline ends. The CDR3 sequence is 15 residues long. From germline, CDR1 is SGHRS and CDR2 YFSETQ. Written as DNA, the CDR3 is TGCGCCAGCAGCTTGGTTGGGGGAGCCAAAAACATTCAGTACTTC. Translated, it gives CASSLVGGAKNIQYF. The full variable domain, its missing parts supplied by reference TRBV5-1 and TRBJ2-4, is KAGVTQTPRYLIKTRGQQVTLSCSPISGHRSVSWYQQTPGQGLQFLFEYFSETQRNKGNFPGRFSGRQFSNSRSEMNVSTLELGDSALYLCASSLVGGAKNIQYFGAGTRLSVL.

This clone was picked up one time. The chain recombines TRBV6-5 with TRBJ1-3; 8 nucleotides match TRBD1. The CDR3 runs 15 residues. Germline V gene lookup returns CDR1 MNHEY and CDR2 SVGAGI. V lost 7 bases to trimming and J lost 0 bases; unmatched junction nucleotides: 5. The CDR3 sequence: CASNRDRSSGNTIYF. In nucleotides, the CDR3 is TGTGCCAGCAATAGGGACAGGTCCTCTGGAAACACCATATATTTT.

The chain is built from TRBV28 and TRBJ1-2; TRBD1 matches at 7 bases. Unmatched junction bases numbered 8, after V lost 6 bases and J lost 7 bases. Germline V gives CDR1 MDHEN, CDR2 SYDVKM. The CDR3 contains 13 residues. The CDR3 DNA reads TGTGCCAGCAGCTTAGGGGGCACGGGTGGCTACACCTTC. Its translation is CASSLGGTGGYTF.